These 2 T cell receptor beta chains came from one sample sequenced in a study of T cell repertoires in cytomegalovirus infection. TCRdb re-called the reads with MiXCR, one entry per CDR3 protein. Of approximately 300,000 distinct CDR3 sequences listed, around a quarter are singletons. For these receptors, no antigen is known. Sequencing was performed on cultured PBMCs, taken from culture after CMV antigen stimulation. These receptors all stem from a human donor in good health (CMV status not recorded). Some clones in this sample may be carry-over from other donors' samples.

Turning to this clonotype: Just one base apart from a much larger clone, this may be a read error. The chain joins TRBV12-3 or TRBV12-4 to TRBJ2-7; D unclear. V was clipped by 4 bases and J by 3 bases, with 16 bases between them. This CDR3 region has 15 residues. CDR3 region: CASSSHRQACYEQYF. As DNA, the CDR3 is TGTGCCAGCAGTTCCCATCGCCAGGCCTGCTACGAGCAGTACTTC.

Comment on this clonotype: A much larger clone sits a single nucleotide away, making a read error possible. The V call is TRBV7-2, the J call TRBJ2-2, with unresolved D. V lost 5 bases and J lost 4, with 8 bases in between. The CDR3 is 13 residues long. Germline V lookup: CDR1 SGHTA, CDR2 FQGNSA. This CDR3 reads CASSRAGTGELFF. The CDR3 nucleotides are TGTGCCAGCAGCCGGGCCGGCACCGGGGAGCTGTTTTTT. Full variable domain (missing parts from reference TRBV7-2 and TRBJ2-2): GAGVSQSPSNKVTEKGKDVELRCDPISGHTALYWYRQSLGQGLEFLIYFQGNSAPDKSGLPSDRFSAERTGGSVSTLTIQRTQQEDSAVYLCASSRAGTGELFFGEGSRLTVL.